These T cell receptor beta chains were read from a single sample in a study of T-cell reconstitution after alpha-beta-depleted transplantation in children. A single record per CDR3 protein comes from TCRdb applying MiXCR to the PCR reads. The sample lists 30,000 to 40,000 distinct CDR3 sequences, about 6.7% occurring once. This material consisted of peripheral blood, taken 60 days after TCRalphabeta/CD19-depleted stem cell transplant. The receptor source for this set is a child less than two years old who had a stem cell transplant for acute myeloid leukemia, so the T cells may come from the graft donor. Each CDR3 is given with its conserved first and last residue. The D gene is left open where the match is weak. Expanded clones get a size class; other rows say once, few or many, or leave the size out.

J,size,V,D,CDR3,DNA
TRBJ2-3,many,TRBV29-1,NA,CSVDGLHRKGFTDTQYF,TGCAGCGTGGATGGACTACACAGAAAGGGTTTCACAGATACGCAGTATTTT
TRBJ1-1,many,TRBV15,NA,CATSRRMLGRPNTEAFF,TGTGCCACCAGCAGAAGAATGTTGGGACGGCCGAACACTGAAGCTTTCTTT
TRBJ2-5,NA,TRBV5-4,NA,CASSISPSDFEETQYF,TGTGCCAGCAGCATCTCCCCTAGCGATTTCGAAGAGACCCAGTACTTC
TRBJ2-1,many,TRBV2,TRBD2,CASLPTSGTTNEQFF,TGTGCCAGCCTACCAACTAGCGGCACGACCAATGAGCAGTTCTTC
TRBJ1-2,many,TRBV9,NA,CASSPGAGTNGYTF,TGTGCCAGCAGCCCCGGGGCAGGGACCAATGGCTACACCTTC
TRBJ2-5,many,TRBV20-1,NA,CSARDGGGGSETQYF,TGCAGTGCTAGAGACGGCGGAGGGGGCAGTGAGACCCAGTACTTC
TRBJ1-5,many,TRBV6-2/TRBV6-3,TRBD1,CASSYSTGTGNQPQHF,TGTGCCAGCAGTTACTCGACAGGGACAGGCAATCAGCCCCAGCATTTT
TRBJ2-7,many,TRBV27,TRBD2,CASSILAGGEEQYF,TGTGCCAGCAGTATACTAGCGGGAGGGGAAGAGCAGTACTTC
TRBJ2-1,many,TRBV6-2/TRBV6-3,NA,CASSQFDFNEQFF,TGTGCCAGCAGCCAATTCGACTTCAATGAGCAGTTCTTC
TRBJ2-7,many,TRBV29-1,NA,CSAQGGSYEQYF,TGCAGCGCCCAAGGCGGATCCTACGAGCAGTACTTC
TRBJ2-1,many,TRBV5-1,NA,CASSLESYNEQFF,TGCGCCAGCAGCTTGGAGAGTTACAATGAGCAGTTCTTC
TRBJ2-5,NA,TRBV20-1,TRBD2,CCARRLGGSGGFQETQYF,TGCTGTGCTAGACGGCTCGGAGGTAGCGGGGGCTTTCAAGAGACCCAGTACTTC
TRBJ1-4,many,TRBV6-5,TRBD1,CASSRPRAGGNEKLFF,TGTGCCAGCAGTCGCCCCCGGGCAGGGGGTAATGAAAAACTGTTTTTT
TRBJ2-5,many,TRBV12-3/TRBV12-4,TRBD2,CASSLLAGDFETQYF,TGTGCCAGCAGTTTACTAGCGGGAGACTTCGAGACCCAGTACTTC
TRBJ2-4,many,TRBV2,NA,CASSTTSWENIQYF,TGTGCCAGCAGTACTACTAGCTGGGAAAACATTCAGTACTTC
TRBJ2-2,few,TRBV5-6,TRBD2,CASTTGGLNTGELFF,TGTGCCAGCACCACCGGGGGACTAAACACCGGGGAGCTGTTTTTT
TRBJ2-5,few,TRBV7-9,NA,CASSFGHSQETQYF,TGTGCCAGCAGCTTTGGACATTCCCAAGAGACCCAGTACTTC
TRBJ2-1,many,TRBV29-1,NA,CSGGLNNEQFF,TGCAGCGGCGGACTTAACAATGAGCAGTTCTTC
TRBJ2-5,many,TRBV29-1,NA,CSSKPWGETQYF,TGCAGCTCCAAGCCGTGGGGCGAGACCCAGTACTTC
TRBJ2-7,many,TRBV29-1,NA,CSVVLRQQYF,TGCAGCGTTGTCTTGCGACAGCAGTACTTC
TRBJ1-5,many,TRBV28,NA,CASSRPRPIPSNQPQHF,TGTGCCAGCAGCCGACCTCGACCGATTCCCAGCAATCAGCCCCAGCATTTT
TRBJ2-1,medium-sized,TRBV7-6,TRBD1,CASSTGTGRGEQFF,TGTGCCAGCAGTACCGGGACAGGGAGGGGTGAGCAGTTCTTC
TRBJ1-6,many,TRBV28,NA,CASSFGDGDNSPLHF,TGTGCCAGCAGTTTTGGAGACGGGGATAATTCACCCCTCCACTTT
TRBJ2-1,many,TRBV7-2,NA,CASSWGPPEVFF,TGTGCCAGCAGCTGGGGGCCTCCCGAAGTGTTCTTC
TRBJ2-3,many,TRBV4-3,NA,CASSQDAGLGRGTDTQYF,TGCGCCAGCAGCCAAGATGCCGGACTCGGACGGGGCACAGATACGCAGTATTTT
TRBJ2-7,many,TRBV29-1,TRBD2,CSVETSGSYEQYF,TGCAGCGTTGAAACTAGCGGGTCCTACGAGCAGTACTTC
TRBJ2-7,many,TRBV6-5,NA,CASSYSIFGDAYEQYF,TGTGCCAGCAGTTACTCGATATTTGGGGACGCCTACGAGCAGTACTTC
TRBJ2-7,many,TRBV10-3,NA,CAISEIIRDGQYF,TGTGCCATCAGTGAAATAATTAGAGACGGTCAGTACTTC
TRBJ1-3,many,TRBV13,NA,CASSPSGQTVYF,TGTGCCAGCAGCCCAAGCGGACAGACGGTATATTTT
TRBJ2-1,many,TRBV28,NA,CASRPAGDNEQFF,TGTGCCAGCAGGCCGGCAGGCGACAATGAGCAGTTCTTC
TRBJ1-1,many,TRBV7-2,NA,CASSLTENTEAFF,TGTGCCAGCAGCTTGACAGAGAACACTGAAGCTTTCTTT
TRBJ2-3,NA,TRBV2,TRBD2,CASCFGQVVEAGRDTQYF,TGTGCCAGCTGTTTTGGTCAGGTAGTGGAAGCGGGAAGAGATACGCAGTATTTT
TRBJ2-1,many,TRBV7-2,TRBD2,CASSLGGLEYNEQFF,TGTGCCAGCAGCTTAGGGGGACTAGAGTACAATGAGCAGTTCTTC
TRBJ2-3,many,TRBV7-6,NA,CASSLKADGVTQYF,TGTGCCAGCAGCTTAAAAGCGGATGGGGTTACGCAGTATTTT
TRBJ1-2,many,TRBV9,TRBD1,CASSRQGAFGYTF,TGTGCCAGCAGCAGACAGGGGGCATTTGGCTACACCTTC
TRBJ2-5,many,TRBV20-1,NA,CSARVKWEETQYF,TGCAGTGCTAGAGTAAAGTGGGAAGAGACCCAGTACTTC
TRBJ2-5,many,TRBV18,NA,CASSRGLTQETQYF,TGTGCCAGCTCAAGGGGACTTACACAAGAGACCCAGTACTTC
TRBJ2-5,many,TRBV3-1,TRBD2,CASSARTSGDRETQYF,TGTGCCAGCAGCGCCAGGACTAGCGGAGATAGAGAGACCCAGTACTTC
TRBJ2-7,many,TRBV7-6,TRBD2,CASSPGTSGYYEQYF,TGTGCCAGCAGCCCAGGGACTAGCGGGTACTACGAGCAGTACTTC
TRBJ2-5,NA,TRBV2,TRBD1,CASTGGFQETQYF,TGTGCCAGCACAGGGGGCTTCCAAGAGACCCAGTACTTC
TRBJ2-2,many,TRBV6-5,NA,CASSYSLWTQWGGELFF,TGTGCCAGCAGTTACTCGCTTTGGACCCAATGGGGGGGGGAGCTGTTTTTT
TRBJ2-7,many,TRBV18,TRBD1,CASSPTGFSYEQYF,TGTGCCAGCTCACCGACAGGGTTCTCCTACGAGCAGTACTTC
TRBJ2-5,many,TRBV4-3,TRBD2,CASSQDSGTYETQYF,TGCGCCAGCAGCCAAGATAGCGGGACTTATGAGACCCAGTACTTC
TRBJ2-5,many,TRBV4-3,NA,CASSQDGPGGRETQYF,TGCGCCAGCAGCCAAGATGGACCTGGAGGACGGGAGACCCAGTACTTC
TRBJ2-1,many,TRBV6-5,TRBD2,CASSASGFSSYNEQFF,TGTGCCAGCAGCGCTAGCGGGTTTAGCTCCTACAATGAGCAGTTCTTC
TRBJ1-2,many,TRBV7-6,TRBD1,CASGPTGGHGAGYTF,TGTGCCAGCGGACCTACAGGGGGCCATGGGGCTGGCTACACCTTC
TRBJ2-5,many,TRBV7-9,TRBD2,CASSPAVTSGAQYF,TGTGCCAGCAGTCCGGCCGTGACTAGCGGGGCCCAGTACTTC
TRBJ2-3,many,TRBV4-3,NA,CASSHGTGTTDTQYF,TGCGCCAGCAGCCATGGGACGGGGACCACAGATACGCAGTATTTT
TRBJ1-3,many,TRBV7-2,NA,CASSLVGNSGNTIYF,TGTGCCAGCAGCTTAGTAGGAAACTCTGGAAACACCATATATTTT
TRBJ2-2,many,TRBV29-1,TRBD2,CSVDLGGYTGELFF,TGCAGCGTTGATTTGGGGGGGTACACCGGGGAGCTGTTTTTT